This T cell receptor beta chain emerged from a study of blood T cell repertoires in COVID-19. Study overall: T cells, B-cell-depleted T cells, or PBMCs provided the cDNA or gDNA that served as material.

Authors' data handling: Amplification from reference gene primers served as the basis for estimated nucleated cell counts. Repertoires were generated with immunoSEQ multiplex PCR, while TCRdb's copy carries only in-frame clones and drops some. The V and J calls and clone size are taken from that table; D and trimming were inferred from the DNA. The repertoire holds about 100,000 clones, with over 60% as singletons. The material sequenced was peripheral blood. The sequence derives from a man aged 70 or older with acute or convalescent COVID-19.

The CDR3: CASSHEQATGGYTF. The CDR3, as DNA: TGCGCCAGCAGCCATGAACAGGCAACTGGTGGCTACACCTTC. V and J are TRBV4-3 and TRBJ1-2; D possibly corresponds to TRBD1 (5 bases). The V gene lost 3 bases and the J gene lost 7 bases, with 15 bases spanning the gap. CDR3 length equals 14 residues. Germline V CDR1 and CDR2: LGHNA, YSLEER.